This T cell receptor (beta chain) came from a study of T cell changes during pregnancy in multiple sclerosis. Clones were sequenced by immunoSEQ multiplex PCR, and TCRdb holds only the in-frame ones, with some missing. The sample gives roughly 100,000 clones, around 91% of which show up once; 1.5% to 2% is in the top ten. The germline V gene encodes CDR1 SGHTA and CDR2 FQGNSA. Trimming took 5 bases from V and 8 from J; bases not matched to a gene: 12. The CDR3 runs to 15 residues. The chain couples TRBV7-2 to TRBJ1-2; 9 bases line up with TRBD1. The source was peripheral blood, collected after pregnancy. This TCR came from a female donor in good health, enrolled as a control in a pregnancy study. The CDR3 sequence: CASSPPPGQGFGYTF. In DNA, the CDR3 is TGTGCCAGCAGCCCGCCACCGGGACAGGGATTCGGCTACACCTTC. Using reference TRBV7-2 and TRBJ1-2 for the parts outside the CDR3, the full variable domain is GAGVSQSPSNKVTEKGKDVELRCDPISGHTALYWYRQSLGQGLEFLIYFQGNSAPDKSGLPSDRFSAERTGGSVSTLTIQRTQQEDSAVYLCASSPPPGQGFGYTFGSGTRLTVV.